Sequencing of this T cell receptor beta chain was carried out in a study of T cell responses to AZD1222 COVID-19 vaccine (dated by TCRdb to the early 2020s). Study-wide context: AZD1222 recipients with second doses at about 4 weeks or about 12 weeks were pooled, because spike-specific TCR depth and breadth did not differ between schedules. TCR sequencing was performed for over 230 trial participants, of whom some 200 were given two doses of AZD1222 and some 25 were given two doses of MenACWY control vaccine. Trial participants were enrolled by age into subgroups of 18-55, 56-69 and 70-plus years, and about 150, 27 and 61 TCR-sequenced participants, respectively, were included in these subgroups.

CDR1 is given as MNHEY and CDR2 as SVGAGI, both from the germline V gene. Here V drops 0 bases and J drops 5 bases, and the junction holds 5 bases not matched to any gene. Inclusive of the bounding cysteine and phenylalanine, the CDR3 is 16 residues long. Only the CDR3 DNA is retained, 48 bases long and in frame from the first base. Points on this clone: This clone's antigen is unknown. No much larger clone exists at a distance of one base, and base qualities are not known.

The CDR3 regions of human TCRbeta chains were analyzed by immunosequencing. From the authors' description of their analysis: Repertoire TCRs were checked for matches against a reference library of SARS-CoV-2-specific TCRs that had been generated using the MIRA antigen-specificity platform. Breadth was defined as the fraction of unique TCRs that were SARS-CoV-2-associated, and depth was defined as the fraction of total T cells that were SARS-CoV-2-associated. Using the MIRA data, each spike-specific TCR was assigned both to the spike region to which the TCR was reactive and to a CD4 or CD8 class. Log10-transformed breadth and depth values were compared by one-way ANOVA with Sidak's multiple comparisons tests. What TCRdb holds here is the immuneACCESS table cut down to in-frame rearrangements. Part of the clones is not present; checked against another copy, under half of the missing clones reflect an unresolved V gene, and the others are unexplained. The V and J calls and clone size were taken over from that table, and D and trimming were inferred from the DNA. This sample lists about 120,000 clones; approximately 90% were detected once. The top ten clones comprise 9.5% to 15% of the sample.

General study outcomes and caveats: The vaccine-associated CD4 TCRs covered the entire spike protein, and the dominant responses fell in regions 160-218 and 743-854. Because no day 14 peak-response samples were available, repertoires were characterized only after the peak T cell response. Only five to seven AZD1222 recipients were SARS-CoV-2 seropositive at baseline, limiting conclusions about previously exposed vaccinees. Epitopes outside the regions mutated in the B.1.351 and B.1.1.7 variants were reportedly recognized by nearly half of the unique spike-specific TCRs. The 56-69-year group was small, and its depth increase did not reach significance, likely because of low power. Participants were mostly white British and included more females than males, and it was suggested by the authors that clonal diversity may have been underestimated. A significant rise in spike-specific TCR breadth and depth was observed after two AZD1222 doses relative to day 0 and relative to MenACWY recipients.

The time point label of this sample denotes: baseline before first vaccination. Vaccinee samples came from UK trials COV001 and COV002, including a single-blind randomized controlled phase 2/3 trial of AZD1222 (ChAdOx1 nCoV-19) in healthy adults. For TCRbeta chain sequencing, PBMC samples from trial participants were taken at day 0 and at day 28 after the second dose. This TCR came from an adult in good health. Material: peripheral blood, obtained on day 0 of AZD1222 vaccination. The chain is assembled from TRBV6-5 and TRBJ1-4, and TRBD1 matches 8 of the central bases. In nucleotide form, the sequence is TGTGCCAGCAGTTACTCCCGGACAGGGCGAAATGAAAAACTGTTTTTT. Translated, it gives CASSYSRTGRNEKLFF.